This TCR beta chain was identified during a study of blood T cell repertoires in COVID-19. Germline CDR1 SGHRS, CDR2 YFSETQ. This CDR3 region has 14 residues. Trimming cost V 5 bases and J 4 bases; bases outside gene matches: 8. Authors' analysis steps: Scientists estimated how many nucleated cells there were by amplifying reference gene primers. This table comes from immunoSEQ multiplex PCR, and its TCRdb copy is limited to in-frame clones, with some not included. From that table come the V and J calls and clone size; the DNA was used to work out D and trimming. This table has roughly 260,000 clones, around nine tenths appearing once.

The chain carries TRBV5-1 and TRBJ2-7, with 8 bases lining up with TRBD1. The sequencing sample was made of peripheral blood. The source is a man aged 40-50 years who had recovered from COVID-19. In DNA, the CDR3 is TGCGCCAGCAGAAGAAACCAGGGGGCTTACGAGCAGTACTTC. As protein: CASRRNQGAYEQYF.